The next 25 T cell receptor beta chains were all read from a single sample in a study of CD8 T cells in Susac syndrome. Random-hexamer reverse transcription was applied to about 0.45 to 1 ug RNA. TCRdb reprocessed the immunoSEQ multiplex PCR reads via MiXCR and lists one record per CDR3 protein. This table holds some 100,000 distinct CDR3 sequences, roughly 93% found once. Source material: CD4+ T cells from PBMCs. These receptors were collected from a human donor with multiple sclerosis.

This clonotype appeared a single time. The chain employs TRBV12-3 or TRBV12-4 and TRBJ2-6; no reliable D call. The CDR3 contains 13 residues. Trimming took off 8 bases at V and 0 bases at J, with 5 bases between the two ends. CDR3 DNA: TGTGCCAGCTTCAACTCTGGGGCCAACGTCCTGACTTTC. Protein sequence: CASFNSGANVLTF.

The chain couples TRBV25-1 to TRBJ1-5; D possibly corresponds to TRBD1 (5 bases). Germline V gives CDR1 MGHDK, CDR2 SYGVNS. The CDR3 runs to 14 residues. V lost 4 bases and J lost 3, with 10 bases in between. Here the CDR3 DNA reads TGTGCCAGCAGTGTCCGGGACTTCAATCAGCCCCAGCATTTT. This translates into CASSVRDFNQPQHF. The full variable domain, in which reference TRBV25-1 and TRBJ1-5 provide the parts outside the CDR3, is EADIYQTPRYLVIGTGKKITLECSQTMGHDKMYWYQQDPGMELHLIHYSYGVNSTEKGDLSSESTVSRIRTEHFPLTLESARPSHTSQYLCASSVRDFNQPQHFGDGTRLSIL.

The V gene is TRBV9, the J gene TRBJ1-1; 9 bases align to TRBD1. V gave up 4 bases and J gave up 4 bases; unmatched junction bases: 2. The CDR3 runs 13 residues. CDR1 and CDR2 from the germline V gene are SGDLS and YYNGEE. CDR3 coding DNA: TGTGCCAGCAGCCAGACAGGGGGCACTGAAGCTTTCTTT. It encodes CASSQTGGTEAFF.

The rearrangement links TRBV5-6 to TRBJ1-1; 9 bases line up with TRBD1. CDR1 is SGHDT, CDR2 YYEEEE, per germline. Trimming cost V 0 bases and J 0 bases; bases outside gene matches: 0. This CDR3 is 15 amino acids long. CDR3 sequence: CASSLGDRVNTEAFF. Here the CDR3 DNA reads TGTGCCAGCAGCTTGGGGGACAGGGTGAACACTGAAGCTTTCTTT. Filled out from reference TRBV5-6 and TRBJ1-1, the complete variable domain reads DAGVTQSPTHLIKTRGQQVTLRCSPKSGHDTVSWYQQALGQGPQFIFQYYEEEERQRGNFPDRFSGHQFPNYSSELNVNALLLGDSALYLCASSLGDRVNTEAFFGQGTRLTVV.

The chain is built from TRBV9 and TRBJ2-3; TRBD1 matches 8 bases. J lost 5 bases, V lost 2 bases, and 13 bases had no gene match. CDR1 is SGDLS, CDR2 YYNGEE, per germline. The CDR3 runs to 17 residues. This chain's CDR3 is CASSVSGGLPRGDTQYF. The CDR3 DNA sequence: TGTGCCAGCAGCGTTTCAGGGGGCCTCCCGCGAGGAGATACGCAGTATTTT.

The genes are TRBV5-1 and TRBJ2-7; 9 nucleotides agree with TRBD1. The length of the CDR3 is 12 residues. CDR1 and CDR2 from the germline V gene are SGHRS and YFSETQ. Unmatched junction bases numbered 4, after V lost 6 bases and J lost 6 bases. The CDR3 protein is CASKDRGSEQYF. The DNA for the CDR3 is TGCGCCAGCAAGGACAGGGGCAGCGAGCAGTACTTC.

The chain joins TRBV14 to TRBJ2-7, with 7 bases identical to TRBD1. CDR3 length equals 16 residues. Trimming took 4 bases from V and 0 from J; bases not matched to a gene: 9. Germline assignment: CDR1 SGHDN and CDR2 FVKESK. CDR3 bases: TGTGCCAGCAGCCCGCCTCCCGGGACAGTCTCCTACGAGCAGTACTTC. Translating gives CASSPPPGTVSYEQYF.

The chain employs TRBV27 and TRBJ2-5; 7 positions match TRBD1. This CDR3 contains 14 residues. V dropped 5 bases and J dropped 4; count of bases not matched to a gene: 7. Per the germline V gene, CDR1 is MNHEY and CDR2 is SMNVEV (reference sequence). As DNA, the CDR3 is TGTGCCAGCAGTACATACAGGGGATCAGAGACCCAGTACTTC. Its protein product is CASSTYRGSETQYF.

This chain links TRBV27 with TRBJ2-7; no clear D. CDR1 and CDR2 from the germline V gene are MNHEY and SMNVEV (reference sequence). This CDR3 region has 15 residues. V gave up 2 bases and J gave up 0 bases, with 11 bases separating them. The CDR3 loop is CASSLRRPGSYEQYF. The CDR3 nucleotides read TGTGCCAGCAGTTTACGGCGACCGGGCTCCTACGAGCAGTACTTC.

V gene TRBV6-1 combines with J gene TRBJ2-3; D is perhaps TRBD1 or TRBD2 (6 bases each). The CDR3 consists of 13 residues. Germline CDR1 reads MNHNS; CDR2 reads SASEGT. V lost 10 bases to trimming and J lost 5 bases, with 16 bases between them. This CDR3 reads CATRGTTIDTQYF. The CDR3 bases are TGTGCCACTCGGGGGACAACAATAGATACGCAGTATTTT.

About this clonotype itself: One end of the junction is discordant with germline, which a read error may explain. The DNA of the CDR3 is TGTGCCAGCAGTGCCCCCTCAAGGAGGGGGGGGTTC. Protein product: CASSAPSRRGGF. The chain employs TRBV28 and TRBJ2-1, with D perhaps TRBD2 (7 bases). The CDR3 contains 12 residues. Germline CDR1 is MDHEN and CDR2 is SYDVKM.

J is TRBJ1-4 and V is TRBV15; no reliable D call. The CDR3 is made up of 13 amino acids. The V and J ends lost 4 bases and 7 bases respectively, with 10 bases between them. CDR1 is LNHNV and CDR2 is YYDKDF in the germline V gene (reference sequence). DNA for the CDR3: TGTGCCACCAGCACCTCGACGGGTGAAAAACTGTTTTTT. It translates to CATSTSTGEKLFF. Full variable domain (rest looked up from reference TRBV15 and TRBJ1-4): DAMVIQNPRYQVTQFGKPVTLSCSQTLNHNVMYWYQQKSSQAPKLLFHYYDKDFNNEADTPDNFQSRRPNTSFCFLDIRSPGLGDTAMYLCATSTSTGEKLFFGSGTQLSVL.

The chain is built from TRBV3-1 and TRBJ1-2; possibly TRBD1 for D (5 bases). The CDR3 consists of 12 residues. Looked up from germline, CDR1 is LGHDT and CDR2 is YNNKEL (reference sequence). V lost 0 bases and J lost 6, with 5 bases in between. CDR3 nucleotides: TGTGCCAGCAGCCAAGACAGGGATGGCTACACCTTC. Protein product: CASSQDRDGYTF.

The chain employs TRBV5-6 and TRBJ1-1; TRBD1 matches at 9 bases. The V gene end was trimmed by 4 bases and the J gene end by 8 bases; junction bases not matched to a gene: 12. Germline V gene data show CDR1 as SGHDT and CDR2 as YYEEEE. CDR3 length: 15 residues. This chain's CDR3 is CASSVLDRGVSEAFF. In DNA, the CDR3 is TGTGCCAGCAGCGTCTTGGACAGGGGAGTCTCCGAAGCTTTCTTT.

The chain is built from TRBV4-2 and TRBJ1-2; 9 bases match TRBD1. V lost 1 base to trimming and J lost 8 bases; unmatched junction nucleotides: 11. CDR3 size: 16 residues. The germline gives CDR1 LGHNA, CDR2 YNFKEQ. CDR3 DNA: TGTGCCAGCAGCCAAGCAGGACAGGGGATCGGTAGCGGCTACACCTTC. It encodes CASSQAGQGIGSGYTF.

The CDR3 region is CASSPQTGSKNTEAFF. Written as DNA, the CDR3 is TGCGCCAGCAGTCCACAGACAGGCTCTAAGAACACTGAAGCTTTCTTT. This chain links TRBV5-1 with TRBJ1-1; D is perhaps TRBD1 (6 bases). Trimming stripped 5 bases from V and 1 base from J, with 18 bases between. The germline V gene has CDR1 SGHRS and CDR2 YFSETQ. CDR3 size: 16 residues.

The chain has TRBV30 and TRBJ2-5, with D uncertain. Germline-derived CDR1 and CDR2 are GTSNPN and SVGIG (reference sequence). The CDR3 has 14 residues. Trimming removed 0 bases from V and 2 bases from J, with 10 bases in between. The chain's CDR3 is CAWSVRRVQETQYF. DNA of the CDR3: TGTGCCTGGAGTGTCCGACGGGTTCAAGAGACCCAGTACTTC.

V gene TRBV28 combines with J gene TRBJ1-5; D ambiguous. Germline V gene data show CDR1 as MDHEN and CDR2 as SYDVKM. V was trimmed by 7 bases and J by 4 bases, leaving 17 bases between them. The length of the CDR3 is 15 residues. The CDR3 DNA reads TGTGCCAGCAACTTGGGCGGGGATGGGAATCAGCCCCAGCATTTT. This sequence encodes CASNLGGDGNQPQHF.

The chain employs TRBV7-2 and TRBJ2-5; TRBD2 aligns across 7 bases. The CDR3 is 13 amino acids. The germline V gene has CDR1 SGHTA and CDR2 FQGNSA. Unmatched junction bases numbered 5, after V lost 6 bases and J lost 4 bases. CDR3 nucleotides: TGTGCCAGCAGTTGGGGGAGGGCAGAGACCCAGTACTTC. This encodes CASSWGRAETQYF.

This chain links TRBV30 with TRBJ2-1, with D possibly matching TRBD1 (6 bases). The CDR3 extends over 14 amino acids. Trimming took 5 bases from V and 7 from J, leaving 18 bases between them. Germline assignment: CDR1 GTSNPN and CDR2 SVGIG (reference sequence). CDR3 loop: CAWRPTGLENEQFF. The CDR3 DNA reads TGTGCCTGGCGACCTACAGGGTTAGAGAATGAGCAGTTCTTC.

The chain employs TRBV7-9 and TRBJ2-4; 7 bases are shared with TRBD1. The CDR3 has 15 residues. Germline lookup yields CDR1 SEHNR and CDR2 FQNEAQ (reference sequence). V trimming: 5 bases; J trimming: 6 bases; junction bases outside the gene matches: 10. CDR3 loop: CASSRGQTSINIQYF. For the CDR3, the DNA is TGTGCCAGCAGCCGGGGACAGACCTCAATAAACATTCAGTACTTC.

About this clonotype itself: An end of the junction does not agree with germline; a read error may underlie this. The rearrangement uses TRBV3-1 and TRBJ1-2; no clear D. There are 13 residues in the CDR3. CDR1 is LGHDT, CDR2 YNNKEL, per germline (reference sequence). Here the CDR3 reads CASSQNPYYDYTF. Written as DNA, the CDR3 is TGTGCCAGCAGCCAGAACCCGTATTATGACTACACCTTC. Full variable domain (rest looked up from reference TRBV3-1 and TRBJ1-2): DTAVSQTPKYLVTQMGNDKSIKCEQNLGHDTMYWYKQDSKKFLKIMFSYNNKELIINETVPNRFSPKSPDKAHLNLHINSLELGDSAVYFCASSQNPYYDYTFGSGTRLTVV.

This clonotype showed up just once. The chain recombines TRBV30 with TRBJ1-1; a possible D gene is TRBD1 (6 bases). Trimming took 6 bases from V and 1 from J, leaving 9 bases between them. This CDR3 has 12 amino acids. CDR1 GTSNPN and CDR2 SVGIG come from the germline V gene (reference sequence). The CDR3 bases are TGTGCCTGTAGGGGGTCGAACACTGAAGCTTTCTTT. Amino acids: CACRGSNTEAFF. The whole variable domain, remainder taken from reference TRBV30 and TRBJ1-1, is SQTIHQWPATLVQPVGSPLSLECTVEGTSNPNLYWYRQAAGRGLQLLFYSVGIGQISSEVPQNLSASRPQDRQFILSSKKLLLSDSGFYLCACRGSNTEAFFGQGTRLTVV.

This clonotype appeared once. The V gene is TRBV6-2 or TRBV6-3, the J gene TRBJ1-5; no reliable D call. This CDR3 comprises 13 residues. V was pared by 2 bases and J by 5 bases, with 7 bases between. Germline V lookup: CDR1 MNHEY, CDR2 SVGEGT. CDR3 in DNA: TGTGCCAGCAGTTACGGAGGGTATCAGCCCCAGCATTTT. Its protein is CASSYGGYQPQHF.

V usage is TRBV6-5 and J usage is TRBJ1-1, with TRBD1 identical over 9 bases. Germline lookup yields CDR1 MNHEY and CDR2 SVGAGI. The CDR3 has 14 amino acids. V trimming: 8 bases; J trimming: 9 bases; junction bases outside the gene matches: 13. This chain's CDR3 is CASRLPGQGHQAFF. The CDR3 nucleotides read TGTGCCAGCCGTCTCCCGGGACAGGGCCATCAAGCTTTCTTT.